Listed here is a single TCR beta chain. This clonotype appeared many times. It lacks a known antigen. No much larger clone exists at a distance of one base, and base qualities are not known. The V end loses 0 bases and the J end loses 7 bases, and a stretch of 7 bases separates them. CDR1 and CDR2, per the germline V gene, are LGHNA and YNFKEQ. The CDR3 numbers 13 residues from cysteine through phenylalanine. Only the CDR3 portion is preserved as DNA: 39 bases, with reading frame beginning at the first base. The sample belongs to a study of identical twins (dated by TCRdb to 2016 to 2017). For context, the study as a whole: TCR alpha and beta repertoires from monozygotic twins, unrelated adults of various ages and cord blood were deep-sequenced to test whether fetal clonotypes persist. To rule out contamination, the twin experiments were replicated at different times with different library preparation protocols.

Library creation used 5' RACE. This sample was sequenced with an Illumina HiSeq 2000. A universal primer binding site was introduced by template switching, and a unique molecular identifier was present in the final cDNA, enabling accurate counting of TCR cDNA molecules. Specific primers in the conserved constant-segment region were used to synthesize first-strand cDNA for TCR alpha and beta chains. To control for contamination, every cDNA library carried two barcodes: a SMART-Mk sample barcode plus Illumina barcodes. TruSeq adapter sequences along with Illumina sample barcodes were introduced in two successive PCR steps. The Illumina HiSeq platform was used with custom primers to sequence TCR alpha and beta cDNA libraries. Per the authors' processing: MiGEC processed the raw reads to extract unique molecular identifiers, while MiXCR was used to determine the CDR3 positions. For each individual, recombination models were inferred using an EM algorithm with the repgenHMM and IGoR tools. Shared clonotype analysis was performed with the tcR package in R, normalizing sharing by the product of cloneset sizes. To study raw recombination without the effects of thymic and clonal selection, out-of-frame nonproductive sequences were analyzed. Using fastp trimming at Q25 and MiXCR clonotype assembly, TCRdb reanalyzed the public sequencing data and kept in-frame beta chains. Each CDR3 protein gets just one entry, which takes the most common genes and DNA from the rows behind it. It is TCRdb's table, rather than the study itself, that gives the V and J calls and clone size. The sample yields 300,000 to 400,000 distinct CDR3 sequences; around 12% were counted once. Around 7.2% of the sample belongs to the ten largest clones.

Broader findings and caveats from the paper: Because the same donors could not be followed over many years, conclusions were based on cross-sectional statistical analysis. Out-of-frame TCR alpha sequences shared between twins showed an excess of low generation-probability sequences compared with coincidental sharing between unrelated individuals. Excess twin sharing in beta out-of-frame sequences was weaker because fewer shared sequences lowered the signal-to-noise ratio. Zero-insertion analyses could be partly confounded by invariant T cells such as MAIT and iNKT, though diverse VJ usage argued against such confounding for most clonotypes. Fewer insertions were carried by abundant cord blood beta clonotypes; a weaker similar trend was observed in young adult naive repertoires, while no such trend was observed in memory repertoires. In monozygotic twins, out-of-frame TCR alpha sharing was systematically underestimated by recombination models, although the models agreed with sharing between unrelated individuals.

Only healthy Caucasian donors were included. The twin cohort consisted of three pairs of female monozygotic twins, all aged roughly 18 to 29 years. Positive isolation kits from Invitrogen were used to isolate the CD4+ and CD8+ T cell populations. These sequences were also reported in another study, on yellow fever vaccine responses in identical twins. In that second paper, the authors write: The authors reported that the T cell response to vaccination in identical twins appeared partly convergent and partly personalized. The study precisely tracked vaccine-responding T cell clones in identical twins.

The chain joins TRBV4-2 to TRBJ2-1, with no D gene named confidently. The receptor's source is a woman aged 18-35 years in good health. Sequencing was carried out using CD8+ T cells sorted from blood. The DNA sequence follows: TGTGCCAGCAGCCAAGAGGGGTGGAATGAGCAGTTCTTC. It codes for CASSQEGWNEQFF.